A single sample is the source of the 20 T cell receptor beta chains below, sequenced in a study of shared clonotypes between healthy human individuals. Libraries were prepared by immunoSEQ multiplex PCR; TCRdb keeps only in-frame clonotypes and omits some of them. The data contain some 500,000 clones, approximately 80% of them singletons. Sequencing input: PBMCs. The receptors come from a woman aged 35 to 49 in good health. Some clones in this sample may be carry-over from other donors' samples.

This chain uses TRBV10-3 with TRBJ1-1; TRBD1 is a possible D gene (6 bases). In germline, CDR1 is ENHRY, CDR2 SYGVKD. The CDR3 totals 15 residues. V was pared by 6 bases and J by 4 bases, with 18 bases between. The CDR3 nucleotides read TGTGCCATCAGCCGGGACCCAAGGGGGGGCACTGAAGCTTTCTTT. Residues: CAISRDPRGGTEAFF.

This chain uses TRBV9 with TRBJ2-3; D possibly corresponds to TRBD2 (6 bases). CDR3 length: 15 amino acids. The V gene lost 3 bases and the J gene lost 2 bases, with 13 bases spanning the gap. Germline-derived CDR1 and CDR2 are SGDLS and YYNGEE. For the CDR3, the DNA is TGTGCCAGCAGCGCACCGGGGACTTCCACAGATACGCAGTATTTT. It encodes CASSAPGTSTDTQYF.

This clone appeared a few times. CDR3 loop: CASSLEATILSTDTQYF. Here the CDR3 DNA reads TGTGCCAGCAGCTTAGAAGCGACTATACTTAGCACAGATACGCAGTATTTT. This chain connects TRBV11-2 to TRBJ2-3, with D possibly being TRBD2 (5 bases). Germline assignment: CDR1 SGHAT and CDR2 FQNNGV. This CDR3 has 17 residues. Trimming left V 0 bases short and J 0 bases short, with 13 bases between.

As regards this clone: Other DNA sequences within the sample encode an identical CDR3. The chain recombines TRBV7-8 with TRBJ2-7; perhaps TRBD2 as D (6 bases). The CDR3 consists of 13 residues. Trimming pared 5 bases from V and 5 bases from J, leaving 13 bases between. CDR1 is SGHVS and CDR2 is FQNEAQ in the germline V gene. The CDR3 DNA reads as TGTGCCAGCAGCCGGCGGGGTCGAGACGAGCAGTACTTC. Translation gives CASSRRGRDEQYF.

CDR3 protein: CIMTSGFEQFF. The CDR3 DNA sequence: TGCATCATGACTAGCGGGTTTGAGCAGTTCTTC. This chain links TRBV20-1 with TRBJ2-1; 10 bases align to TRBD2. CDR3 length equals 11 residues. Germline CDR1 DFQATT, CDR2 SNEGSKA (reference sequence).

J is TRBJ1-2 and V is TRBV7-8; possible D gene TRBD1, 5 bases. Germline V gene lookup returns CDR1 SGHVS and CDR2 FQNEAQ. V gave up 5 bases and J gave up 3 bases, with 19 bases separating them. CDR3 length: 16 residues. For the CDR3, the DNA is TGTGCCAGCAGCGCCCGGGACGGGGCTAATCACTATGGCTACACCTTC. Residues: CASSARDGANHYGYTF.

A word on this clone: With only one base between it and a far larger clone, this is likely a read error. Here the CDR3 DNA reads TGCGCCAGCAGCCAAGGAGCCGGGACAGGCGGTGAGACCCAGTACTTC. Its translation is CASSQGAGTGGETQYF. V is TRBV4-3 and J is TRBJ2-5; TRBD1 matches 8 bases. With 1 base clipped from V and 5 bases from J, the junction kept 9 bases outside the gene matches. Germline V gene lookup returns CDR1 LGHNA and CDR2 YSLEER. The CDR3 is made up of 16 amino acids.

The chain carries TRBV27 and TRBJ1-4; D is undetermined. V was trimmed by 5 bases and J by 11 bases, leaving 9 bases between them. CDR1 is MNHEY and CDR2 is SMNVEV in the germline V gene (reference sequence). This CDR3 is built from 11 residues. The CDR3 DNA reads TGTGCCAGCAGTCCGCGGTTGAAACTGTTTTTT. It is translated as CASSPRLKLFF.

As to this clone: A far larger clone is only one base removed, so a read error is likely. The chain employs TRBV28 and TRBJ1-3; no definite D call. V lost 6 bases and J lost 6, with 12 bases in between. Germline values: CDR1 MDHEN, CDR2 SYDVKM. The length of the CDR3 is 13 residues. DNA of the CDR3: TGTGCCAGCAGCTTGACACGGGCAAACACCATATATTTT. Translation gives CASSLTRANTIYF. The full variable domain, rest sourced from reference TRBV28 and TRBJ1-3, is DVKVTQSSRYLVKRTGEKVFLECVQDMDHENMFWYRQDPGLGLRLIYFSYDVKMKEKGDIPEGYSVSREKKERFSLILESASTNQTSMYLCASSLTRANTIYFGEGSWLTVV.

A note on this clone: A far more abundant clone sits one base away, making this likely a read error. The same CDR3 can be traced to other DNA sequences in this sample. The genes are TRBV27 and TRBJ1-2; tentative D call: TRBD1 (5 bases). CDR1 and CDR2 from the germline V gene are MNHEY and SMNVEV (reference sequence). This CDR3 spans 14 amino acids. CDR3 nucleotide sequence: TGCGCCAGCAGTTTGCAGGGAACTCGCTATGGCTACACCTTC. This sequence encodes CASSLQGTRYGYTF.

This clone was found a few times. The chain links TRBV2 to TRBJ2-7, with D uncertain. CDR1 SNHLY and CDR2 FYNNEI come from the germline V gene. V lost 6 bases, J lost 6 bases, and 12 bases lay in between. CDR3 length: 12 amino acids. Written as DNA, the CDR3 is TGTGCCAGCAGGATTACAGCCGGCGAGCAGTACTTC. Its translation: CASRITAGEQYF.

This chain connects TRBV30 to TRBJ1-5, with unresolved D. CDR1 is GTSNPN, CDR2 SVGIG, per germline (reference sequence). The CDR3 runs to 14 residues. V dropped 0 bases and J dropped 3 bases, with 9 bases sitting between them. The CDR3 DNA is TGTGCCTGGAGTGTACGGGGTTACAATCAGCCCCAGCATTTT. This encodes CAWSVRGYNQPQHF.

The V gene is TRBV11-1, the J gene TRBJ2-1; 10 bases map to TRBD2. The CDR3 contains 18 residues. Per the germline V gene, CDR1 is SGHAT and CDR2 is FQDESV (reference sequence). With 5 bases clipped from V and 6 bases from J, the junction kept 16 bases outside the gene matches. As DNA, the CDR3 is TGTGCCAGCAGCAAGCTCTGGCTAGCGGGAGTGCGGCTCAATGAGCAGTTCTTC. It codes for CASSKLWLAGVRLNEQFF.

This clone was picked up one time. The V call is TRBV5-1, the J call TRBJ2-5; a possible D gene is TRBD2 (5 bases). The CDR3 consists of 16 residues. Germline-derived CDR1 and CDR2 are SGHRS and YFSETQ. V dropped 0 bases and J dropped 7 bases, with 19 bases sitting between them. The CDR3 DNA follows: TGCGCCAGCAGCTTGGCCGGGCTGGGGAGACTATGGACCCAGTACTTC. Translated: CASSLAGLGRLWTQYF.

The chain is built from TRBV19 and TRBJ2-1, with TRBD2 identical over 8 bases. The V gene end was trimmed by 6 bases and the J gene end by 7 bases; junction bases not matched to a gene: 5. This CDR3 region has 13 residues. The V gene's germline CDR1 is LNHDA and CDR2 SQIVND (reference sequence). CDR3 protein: CASRVVAGNEQFF. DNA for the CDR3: TGTGCCAGTAGGGTGGTAGCGGGGAATGAGCAGTTCTTC.

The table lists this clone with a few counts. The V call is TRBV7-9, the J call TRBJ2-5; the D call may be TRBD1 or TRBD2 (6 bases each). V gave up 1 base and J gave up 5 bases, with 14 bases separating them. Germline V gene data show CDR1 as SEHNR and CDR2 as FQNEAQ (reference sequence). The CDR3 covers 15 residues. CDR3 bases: TGTGCCAGCAGCTTAGGCCGGGGGCGGCAGGAGACCCAGTACTTC. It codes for CASSLGRGRQETQYF.

DNA for the CDR3: TGTGCCAGCAGTCAGTCTAGCGGGAGACTCCGGCAGTTCTTC. This encodes CASSQSSGRLRQFF. The chain recombines TRBV28 with TRBJ2-1, with 10 nucleotides matching TRBD2. With 5 bases clipped from V and 12 bases from J, the junction kept 10 bases outside the gene matches. The CDR3 consists of 14 residues. The germline V gene encodes CDR1 MDHEN and CDR2 SYDVKM. Filled out from reference TRBV28 and TRBJ2-1, the complete variable domain reads DVKVTQSSRYLVKRTGEKVFLECVQDMDHENMFWYRQDPGLGLRLIYFSYDVKMKEKGDIPEGYSVSREKKERFSLILESASTNQTSMYLCASSQSSGRLRQFFGPGTRLTVL.

CDR3 nucleotides: TGTGCCAGCAGCTCCCGACTAGCGGGAGGCTCCTACAATGAGCAGTTCTTC. Its protein is CASSSRLAGGSYNEQFF. V and J are TRBV11-2 and TRBJ2-1, with TRBD2 matching over 13 bases. CDR1 SGHAT and CDR2 FQNNGV come from the germline V gene. This CDR3 contains 17 residues. V trimming: 4 bases; J trimming: 0 bases; junction bases outside the gene matches: 3.

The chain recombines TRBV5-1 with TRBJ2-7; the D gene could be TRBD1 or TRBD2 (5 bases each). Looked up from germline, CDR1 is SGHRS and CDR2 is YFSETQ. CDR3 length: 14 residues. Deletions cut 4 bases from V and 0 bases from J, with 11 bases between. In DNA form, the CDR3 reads TGCGCCAGCAGCCCGGGGCCAGGCTCCTACGAGCAGTACTTC. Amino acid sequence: CASSPGPGSYEQYF.

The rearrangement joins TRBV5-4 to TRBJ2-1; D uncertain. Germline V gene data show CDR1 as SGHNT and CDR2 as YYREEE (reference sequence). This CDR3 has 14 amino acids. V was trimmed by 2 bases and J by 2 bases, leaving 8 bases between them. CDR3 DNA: TGTGCCAGCAGCTTCGACCCACCCTACAATGAGCAGTTCTTC. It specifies CASSFDPPYNEQFF.